This is a list of T cell receptor beta chains from one sample in a study of T cells in localized non-small cell lung cancer. Only in-frame clones appear in the TCRdb table, and some are missing; sequencing was by immunoSEQ multiplex PCR. The sample includes around 20,000 clones, 85% to 90% of them seen just once. The sample consisted of peripheral blood, taken before any cancer treatment. The receptor set was obtained from a woman aged 40-70 years with stage I lung adenocarcinoma. Each CDR3 is given without its conserved first and last residue.

J gene: TRBJ2-3; V gene: TRBV7-9; CDR3 protein: ASSNQGWGGTDTQY
J gene: TRBJ1-3; V gene: TRBV5-7; CDR3 protein: ASSLASGTGGNTIY
J gene: TRBJ1-4; V gene: TRBV7-2; CDR3 protein: ASSLHATNEKLF
J gene: TRBJ2-2; V gene: TRBV5-4; CDR3 protein: ASSRQGAQDTGELF
J gene: TRBJ2-5; V gene: TRBV4-2; CDR3 protein: ASSQVATSGGQETQY
J gene: TRBJ2-3; V gene: TRBV2; CDR3 protein: ASITSVVSDTQY
J gene: TRBJ2-1; V gene: TRBV19; CDR3 protein: ASKTREGDEQF
J gene: TRBJ2-5; V gene: TRBV11-1; CDR3 protein: ASSSTGIQETQY
J gene: TRBJ2-7; V gene: TRBV29-1; CDR3 protein: SVGTESYEQY
J gene: TRBJ2-5; V gene: TRBV9; CDR3 protein: ASSPRTSGAETQY
J gene: TRBJ2-1; V gene: TRBV16; CDR3 protein: ASSQSGEQF
J gene: TRBJ1-5; V gene: TRBV4-3; CDR3 protein: ASSQQLGNQPQH
J gene: TRBJ1-2; V gene: TRBV30; CDR3 protein: AWIRPGGWQFNYGYT
J gene: TRBJ2-4; V gene: TRBV18; CDR3 protein: ASSPSGLAKNIQY
J gene: TRBJ1-4; V gene: TRBV18; CDR3 protein: ASSGTPEKLF
J gene: TRBJ1-2; V gene: TRBV19; CDR3 protein: ASSIDRYYGYT
J gene: TRBJ1-5; V gene: TRBV5-1; CDR3 protein: ASSLGGGVNQPQH
J gene: TRBJ2-7; V gene: TRBV28; CDR3 protein: ASSPRRDRGYEQY
J gene: TRBJ2-1; V gene: TRBV5-4; CDR3 protein: ASSLDPAPYNEQF
J gene: TRBJ2-7; V gene: TRBV28; CDR3 protein: ASSLYGQGYEQY
J gene: TRBJ1-2; V gene: TRBV6-1; CDR3 protein: ASSELGSSGYT
J gene: TRBJ1-3; V gene: TRBV28; CDR3 protein: ASSPRRARNTIY
J gene: TRBJ2-5; V gene: TRBV7-2; CDR3 protein: ASSLRLSGGKETQY
J gene: TRBJ2-1; V gene: TRBV9; CDR3 protein: ASSATSGLYNEQF
J gene: TRBJ1-1; V gene: TRBV6-1; CDR3 protein: ASSDRPEAF
J gene: TRBJ1-1; V gene: TRBV9; CDR3 protein: ASSGSLTGL
J gene: TRBJ1-4; V gene: TRBV7-2; CDR3 protein: ASSLGISEKLF
J gene: TRBJ1-5; V gene: TRBV6-4; CDR3 protein: ASSEIGGNQPQH